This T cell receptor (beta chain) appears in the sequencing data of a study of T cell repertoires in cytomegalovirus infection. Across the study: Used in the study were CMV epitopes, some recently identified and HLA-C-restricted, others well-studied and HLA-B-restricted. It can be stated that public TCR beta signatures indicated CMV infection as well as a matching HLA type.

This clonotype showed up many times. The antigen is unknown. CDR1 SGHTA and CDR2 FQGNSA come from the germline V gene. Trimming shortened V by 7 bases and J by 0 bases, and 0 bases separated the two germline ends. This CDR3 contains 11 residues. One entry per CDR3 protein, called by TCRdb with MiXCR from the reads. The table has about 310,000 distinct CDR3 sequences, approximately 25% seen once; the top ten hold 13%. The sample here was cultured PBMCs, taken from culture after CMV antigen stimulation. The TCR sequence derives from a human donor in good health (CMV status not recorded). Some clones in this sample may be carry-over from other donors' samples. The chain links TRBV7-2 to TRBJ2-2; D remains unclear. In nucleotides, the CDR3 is TGTGCCAGCACGAACACCGGGGAGCTGTTTTTT. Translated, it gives CASTNTGELFF. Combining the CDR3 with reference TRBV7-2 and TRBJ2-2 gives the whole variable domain GAGVSQSPSNKVTEKGKDVELRCDPISGHTALYWYRQSLGQGLEFLIYFQGNSAPDKSGLPSDRFSAERTGGSVSTLTIQRTQQEDSAVYLCASTNTGELFFGEGSRLTVL.